Below, 8 T cell receptor beta chains from the same sample are listed, as sequenced in a study of technical replicates of blood from four donors. Sequencing used immunoSEQ multiplex PCR; TCRdb keeps in-frame clones, though not all of them. This repertoire shows around 74,000 clones, 65% to 90% found once; its top ten account for around 4.8%. The specimen was PBMCs. These receptors were obtained from a human donor in good health. Some clones in this sample may be carry-over from other donors' samples.

V is TRBV28 and J is TRBJ2-7, with 16 positions matching TRBD2. The CDR3 runs 22 residues. The germline CDR1 and CDR2 sequences are MDHEN and SYDVKM. The trim removed 4 bases at V and 4 bases at J, leaving 22 bases unmatched. The CDR3 DNA sequence: TGTGCCAGCAGTTCTATATACAAGGGTGGGACTAGCGGGGGGGCGATCGGTTACGAGCAGTACTTC. Translating gives CASSSIYKGGTSGGAIGYEQYF.

Comments on this clone: Compared with germline, one end of the junction differs, possibly owing to a read error. CDR3 bases: TGTGCCAGCAGTTCTGGGACTGCTGGGAACACCATATATTTT. As protein: CASSSGTAGNTIYF. J is TRBJ1-3 and V is TRBV7-8; the D gene is possibly TRBD1 (5 bases). This CDR3 has 14 amino acids. Germline CDR1 SGHVS, CDR2 FQNEAQ.

The CDR3 reads CASSPDNNQPQHF. CDR3 DNA sequence: TGTGCCAGCTCACCAGACAACAATCAGCCCCAGCATTTT. This chain joins TRBV18 and TRBJ1-5; no firm D call. CDR1 and CDR2 (germline): KGHSH, LQKENI. The CDR3 runs to 13 residues. V was clipped by 2 bases and J by 3 bases, with 5 bases between them. The full variable domain, completed using reference TRBV18 and TRBJ1-5, is NAGVMQNPRHLVRRRGQEARLRCSPMKGHSHVYWYRQLPEEGLKFMVYLQKENIIDESGMPKERFSAEFPKEGPSILRIQQVVRGDSAAYFCASSPDNNQPQHFGDGTRLSIL.

The genes are TRBV7-9 and TRBJ2-5; TRBD2 agrees at 8 bases. Losses at the gene ends were 5 bases for V and 1 base for J; bases not matched to a gene: 6. Germline CDR1 reads SEHNR; CDR2 reads FQNEAQ (reference sequence). CDR3 size: 15 residues. CDR3 amino acids: CASSMFLAGQETQYF. CDR3 DNA sequence: TGTGCCAGCAGCATGTTTCTAGCGGGCCAAGAGACCCAGTACTTC.

The chain employs TRBV9 and TRBJ2-3; TRBD2 matches at 14 bases. Germline CDR1 and CDR2: SGDLS and YYNGEE. J was trimmed by 7 bases and V by 4 bases; bases with no gene match: 8. The length of the CDR3 is 16 residues. CDR3 region: CASSRATSGGAHTQYF. The CDR3 nucleotides are TGTGCCAGCAGCCGCGCGACTAGCGGGGGGGCCCATACGCAGTATTTT.

The gene calls are TRBV5-6 and TRBJ2-1; TRBD2 might be the D (6 bases). Looked up from germline, CDR1 is SGHDT and CDR2 is YYEEEE. Trimming removed 0 bases from V and 7 bases from J, with 8 bases in between. This CDR3 spans 13 amino acids. The CDR3 protein is CASSLVGGNEQFF. As DNA, the CDR3 is TGTGCCAGCAGCTTGGTTGGGGGGAATGAGCAGTTCTTC. Filled out from reference TRBV5-6 and TRBJ2-1, the complete variable domain reads DAGVTQSPTHLIKTRGQQVTLRCSPKSGHDTVSWYQQALGQGPQFIFQYYEEEERQRGNFPDRFSGHQFPNYSSELNVNALLLGDSALYLCASSLVGGNEQFFGPGTRLTVL.

The chain couples TRBV4-3 to TRBJ2-2; D might be TRBD1 (5 bases). This CDR3 region has 14 residues. The V gene lost 3 bases and the J gene lost 6 bases, with 11 bases spanning the gap. Germline loops: CDR1 LGHNA, CDR2 YSLEER. In DNA form, the CDR3 reads TGCGCCAGCAGCCAGACCGGACACTCCGGGGAGCTGTTTTTT. This translates into CASSQTGHSGELFF.

The chain carries TRBV7-3 and TRBJ2-5, with TRBD2 identical over 12 bases. Germline lookup yields CDR1 SGHTA and CDR2 FQGTGA. The J segment lost 2 bases and the V segment lost 5 bases, leaving 3 bases of the junction unmatched. This CDR3 spans 15 amino acids. CDR3 in amino acids: CASSRLAGAQETQYF. The CDR3 DNA reads as TGTGCCAGCAGCCGACTAGCGGGAGCTCAAGAGACCCAGTACTTC. The complete variable domain, with remaining parts taken from reference TRBV7-3 and TRBJ2-5, reads GAGVSQTPSNKVTEKGKYVELRCDPISGHTALYWYRQSLGQGPEFLIYFQGTGAADDSGLPNDRFFAVRPEGSVSTLKIQRTERGDSAVYLCASSRLAGAQETQYFGPGTRLLVL.